One sample yielded the 17 T cell receptor beta chains listed below, sequenced in a study of cytomegalovirus exposure and HLA in healthy donors. Vbeta (60) and Jbeta (13) primers were used in the PCR. The repertoire was sequenced with immunoSEQ multiplex PCR; TCRdb's copy has only in-frame clones and lacks some. Seen here are about 170,000 clones, approximately 83% observed once, and the top ten hold 1.2%. The sequenced sample was PBMCs. The receptor set was obtained from a boy aged 2 to 10 in good health and CMV-seronegative.

The rearrangement joins TRBV19 to TRBJ2-3; tentatively, D is TRBD2 (6 bases). In germline, CDR1 is LNHDA, CDR2 SQIVND (reference sequence). With 5 bases removed from V and 3 bases from J, the gap between germline ends came to 15 bases. The CDR3 totals 15 residues. CDR3 residues: CASSLLAALTDTQYF. The CDR3 coding sequence is TGTGCCAGTAGTTTATTAGCGGCCTTGACAGATACGCAGTATTTT.

The chain links TRBV30 to TRBJ1-1; tentative D call: TRBD1 (6 bases). CDR3 length: 12 amino acids. Trimming shortened V by 5 bases and J by 3 bases, and 10 bases separated the two germline ends. Germline V lookup: CDR1 GTSNPN, CDR2 SVGIG (reference sequence). The CDR3 coding sequence is TGTGCCTGGCAGGGGCAGTACACTGAAGCTTTCTTT. Translation gives CAWQGQYTEAFF.

V is TRBV13 and J is TRBJ1-4; D perhaps matches TRBD1 (6 bases). V was clipped by 6 bases and J by 3 bases, with 14 bases between them. This CDR3 has 15 residues. Germline V lookup: CDR1 PRHDT, CDR2 FYEKMQ (reference sequence). CDR3 amino acids: CASSSGGSANEKLFF. For the CDR3, the DNA is TGTGCCAGCAGTTCTGGGGGCAGTGCTAATGAAAAACTGTTTTTT.

The chain has TRBV6-1 and TRBJ1-2; D perhaps matches TRBD1 (5 bases). Germline CDR1 MNHNS, CDR2 SASEGT. The CDR3 has 14 residues. The germline V and J ends were trimmed by 6 bases and 6 bases, with 17 bases remaining between them. This CDR3 reads CASRDFQGAHGYTF. DNA of the CDR3: TGTGCCAGCAGAGATTTTCAGGGCGCACATGGCTACACCTTC.

The genes are TRBV15 and TRBJ2-5, with TRBD2 identical over 7 bases. In germline, CDR1 is LNHNV, CDR2 YYDKDF (reference sequence). The CDR3 runs to 15 residues. V shed 0 bases and J 4 bases; nucleotides not matched to a gene: 5. The CDR3 nucleotides are TGTGCCACCAGCAGAGAGGGGGGGAGGGGAGAGACCCAGTACTTC. This codes for CATSREGGRGETQYF.

V and J are TRBV25-1 and TRBJ2-3, with unresolved D. Deletions cut 1 base from V and 4 bases from J, with 3 bases between. The CDR3 runs 12 residues. Germline CDR1 and CDR2: MGHDK and SYGVNS. CDR3 region: CASSESADTQYF. The DNA for the CDR3 is TGTGCCAGCAGTGAATCTGCAGATACGCAGTATTTT.

The rearrangement links TRBV11-1 to TRBJ2-1; TRBD2 matches at 10 bases. CDR3 length equals 15 residues. J was trimmed by 5 bases and V by 3 bases; bases with no gene match: 4. Germline V gene data show CDR1 as SGHAT and CDR2 as FQDESV (reference sequence). The CDR3 DNA follows: TGTGCCAGCAGCTTTCTAGCGGGAGTAGACAATGAGCAGTTCTTC. This translates into CASSFLAGVDNEQFF. The full variable domain, with the rest looked up from reference TRBV11-1 and TRBJ2-1, is EAEVAQSPRYKITEKSQAVAFWCDPISGHATLYWYRQILGQGPELLVQFQDESVVDDSQLPKDRFSAERLKGVDSTLKIQPAELGDSAMYLCASSFLAGVDNEQFFGPGTRLTVL.

The DNA for the CDR3 is TGTGCCTGGAGTCTGGGGGGGGGAGATGAAAAACTGTTTTTT. It encodes CAWSLGGGDEKLFF. The V call is TRBV30, the J call TRBJ1-4; TRBD1 might be the D (5 bases). The CDR3 contains 14 residues. Germline lookup yields CDR1 GTSNPN and CDR2 SVGIG (reference sequence). V shed 2 bases and J shed 6 bases, with 13 bases lying between them.

This clone was counted a single time. V usage is TRBV29-1 and J usage is TRBJ2-2; D is undetermined. The V and J ends lost 4 bases and 6 bases respectively, with 6 bases between them. The germline V gene encodes CDR1 SQVTM and CDR2 ANQGSEA. The CDR3 contains 11 residues. CDR3 protein: CSVVRAGELFF. Written as DNA, the CDR3 is TGCAGCGTTGTTCGTGCCGGGGAGCTGTTTTTT.

The chain uses TRBV6-6 and TRBJ2-3, with D maybe TRBD2 (5 bases). The V and J ends lost 5 bases and 1 base respectively, with 10 bases between them. The germline V gene has CDR1 MNHNY and CDR2 SVGAGI (reference sequence). CDR3 length: 14 amino acids. The CDR3 DNA follows: TGTGCCAGCAGTGGAGGTATCGGCACAGATACGCAGTATTTT. Its protein product is CASSGGIGTDTQYF.

The chain couples TRBV7-9 to TRBJ1-1, with D possibly matching TRBD1 (5 bases). The CDR3 totals 15 residues. Germline V lookup: CDR1 SEHNR, CDR2 FQNEAQ (reference sequence). Deletions cut 5 bases from V and 4 bases from J, with 17 bases between. In DNA form, the CDR3 reads TGTGCCAGCAGCCCCACAAAGACAGCTATCACTGAAGCTTTCTTT. This translates into CASSPTKTAITEAFF.

V is TRBV12-5 and J is TRBJ2-2; 10 bases agree with TRBD2. CDR3 size: 19 residues. V lost 2 bases and J lost 3; bases outside the gene matches: 12. Germline CDR1 and CDR2: LGHNT and FRNRAP. Here the CDR3 DNA reads TGTGCTAGTGGTTTGCGAGTTAGCGGGAGGCCTGTGCACACCGGGGAGCTGTTTTTT. It yields the protein CASGLRVSGRPVHTGELFF.

This chain uses TRBV6-5 with TRBJ1-4; no definite D call. This CDR3 comprises 14 residues. The ends were cut back, 8 bases at V and 6 bases at J, with 16 bases in the middle. Per germline, CDR1 MNHEY and CDR2 SVGAGI. CDR3 bases: TGTGCCAGCTCCCCCTGGGGAGAACATGAAAAACTGTTTTTT. Amino acid sequence: CASSPWGEHEKLFF.

The genes are TRBV15 and TRBJ1-2; 7 bases agree with TRBD1. Germline CDR1 reads LNHNV; CDR2 reads YYDKDF (reference sequence). The CDR3 is 15 residues long. Germline trimming cut 0 bases from V and 8 bases from J; bases unmatched to any gene: 9. DNA of the CDR3: TGTGCCACCAGCAGAGAGGGAACAGGGGAGGAAGGCTACACCTTC. It encodes CATSREGTGEEGYTF.

The CDR3: CASSQLGLAGGELFF. CDR3 nucleotide sequence: TGCGCCAGCAGCCAATTGGGACTAGCCGGCGGGGAGCTGTTTTTT. The chain is built from TRBV4-3 and TRBJ2-2; 9 nucleotides align to TRBD2. V dropped 2 bases and J dropped 7; count of bases not matched to a gene: 5. This CDR3 contains 15 residues. Germline V lookup: CDR1 LGHNA, CDR2 YSLEER.

The gene calls are TRBV7-9 and TRBJ1-3; D not resolved. CDR3 length: 15 amino acids. V lost 1 base and J lost 0, with 7 bases in between. Germline V gene data show CDR1 as SEHNR and CDR2 as FQNEAQ (reference sequence). CDR3 protein: CASSLVPSSGNTIYF. CDR3 DNA: TGTGCCAGCAGCTTAGTTCCGAGCTCTGGAAACACCATATATTTT.

The sample holds a few counts of this clone. V and J are TRBV7-2 and TRBJ2-1; 8 nucleotides agree with TRBD2. CDR3 length: 16 residues. The V gene end was trimmed by 1 base and the J gene end by 4 bases; junction bases not matched to a gene: 6. Germline V lookup: CDR1 SGHTA, CDR2 FQGNSA. CDR3 protein: CASSLVGSGEYNEQFF. The CDR3 DNA sequence: TGTGCCAGCAGCTTAGTCGGTAGCGGGGAATACAATGAGCAGTTCTTC. The complete variable domain, with remaining parts taken from reference TRBV7-2 and TRBJ2-1, reads GAGVSQSPSNKVTEKGKDVELRCDPISGHTALYWYRQSLGQGLEFLIYFQGNSAPDKSGLPSDRFSAERTGGSVSTLTIQRTQQEDSAVYLCASSLVGSGEYNEQFFGPGTRLTVL.